A single sample gave rise to the 9 T cell receptor beta chains below, sequenced in a study of OX40 agonist ivuxolimab in advanced cancers. The repertoire was sequenced with immunoSEQ multiplex PCR; TCRdb's copy has only in-frame clones and lacks some. The table lists over 55,000 clones, 75% to 85% of them singletons, with 8.2% in the top ten. The source was CD4+ or CD8+ T cells sorted from blood, collected in a trial of the OX40 agonist ivuxolimab. The receptors come from an adult with an advanced solid tumor such as melanoma, head and neck, liver or kidney cancer.

The chain recombines TRBV15 with TRBJ1-1; no definite D call. Trimming removed 2 bases from V and 1 base from J, with 8 bases in between. The CDR3 contains 14 residues. Per germline, CDR1 LNHNV and CDR2 YYDKDF (reference sequence). CDR3 coding DNA: TGTGCCACCAGCAGAAGAGACAAGAACACTGAAGCTTTCTTT. Protein product: CATSRRDKNTEAFF.

This chain links TRBV18 with TRBJ1-1, with no clear D. The germline gives CDR1 KGHSH, CDR2 LQKENI. V lost 2 bases and J lost 3, with 7 bases in between. The CDR3 covers 13 residues. The CDR3 spells CASSPVQDTEAFF. The CDR3 DNA reads as TGTGCCAGCTCACCAGTCCAGGACACTGAAGCTTTCTTT.

The V and J genes are TRBV5-1 and TRBJ2-6, with 7 nucleotides matching TRBD2. Germline V gene lookup returns CDR1 SGHRS and CDR2 YFSETQ. The V and J ends lost 0 bases and 3 bases, in that order; junction bases with no gene match: 3. This CDR3 comprises 16 residues. The CDR3 DNA sequence: TGCGCCAGCAGCTTGGCGGGGGGTTATGGGGCCAACGTCCTGACTTTC. Translation gives CASSLAGGYGANVLTF.

V is TRBV27 and J is TRBJ2-3; either TRBD1 or TRBD2 may fit D (6 bases each). CDR1 and CDR2 from the germline V gene are MNHEY and SMNVEV (reference sequence). V lost 0 bases and J lost 8, with 15 bases in between. The CDR3 contains 15 residues. The CDR3 spells CASSLSRAGEATQYF. DNA for the CDR3: TGTGCCAGCAGTTTATCGAGGGCAGGGGAGGCTACGCAGTATTTT.

The CDR3 coding sequence is TGCGCCAGCCGCCACAGGAACTATGGCTACACCTTC. Residues: CASRHRNYGYTF. V is TRBV10-2 and J is TRBJ1-2; TRBD1 is a possible D gene (5 bases). In germline, CDR1 is WSHSY, CDR2 SAAADI. This CDR3 is built from 12 residues. Trimming left V 8 bases short and J 2 bases short, with 9 bases between.

The rearrangement joins TRBV5-6 to TRBJ2-2; no clear D gene. The CDR3 covers 16 residues. The V end was cut by 1 base, the J end by 3 bases, with 13 bases between. Per the germline V gene, CDR1 is SGHDT and CDR2 is YYEEEE. CDR3 region: CASSLLHLADTGELFF. The CDR3 DNA reads TGTGCCAGCAGCTTGCTCCATCTCGCTGACACCGGGGAGCTGTTTTTT. Filled out from reference TRBV5-6 and TRBJ2-2, the complete variable domain reads DAGVTQSPTHLIKTRGQQVTLRCSPKSGHDTVSWYQQALGQGPQFIFQYYEEEERQRGNFPDRFSGHQFPNYSSELNVNALLLGDSALYLCASSLLHLADTGELFFGEGSRLTVL.

This chain links TRBV28 with TRBJ1-4; tentatively, D is TRBD1 (5 bases). Germline CDR1 is MDHEN and CDR2 is SYDVKM. CDR3 length: 14 residues. Between the trimmed V and J ends, which lost 4 bases and 8 bases, there was a span of 14 bases. Here the CDR3 reads CASSSQGLKEKLFF. CDR3 nucleotides: TGTGCCAGCAGTTCTCAGGGCTTGAAGGAAAAACTGTTTTTT.

This clone was recorded a few times. J is TRBJ2-5 and V is TRBV28; no firm D call. The V gene lost 4 bases and the J gene lost 1 base, with 7 bases spanning the gap. Germline V gene data show CDR1 as MDHEN and CDR2 as SYDVKM. This CDR3 is built from 13 residues. CDR3 coding DNA: TGTGCCAGCAGTTCCCACGCCCAAGAGACCCAGTACTTC. Its translation: CASSSHAQETQYF.

The V and J genes are TRBV23-1 and TRBJ2-7, with TRBD1 as a possible D gene (6 bases). TRBV23-1 is noted as an ORF with a role that remains uncertain. This CDR3 contains 15 residues. V was shortened by 2 bases and J by 2 bases, with 13 bases between the two germline ends. The CDR3 here is CASSQGRWGPYEQYF. CDR3 bases: TGCGCCAGCAGTCAAGGGAGATGGGGGCCCTACGAGCAGTACTTC.